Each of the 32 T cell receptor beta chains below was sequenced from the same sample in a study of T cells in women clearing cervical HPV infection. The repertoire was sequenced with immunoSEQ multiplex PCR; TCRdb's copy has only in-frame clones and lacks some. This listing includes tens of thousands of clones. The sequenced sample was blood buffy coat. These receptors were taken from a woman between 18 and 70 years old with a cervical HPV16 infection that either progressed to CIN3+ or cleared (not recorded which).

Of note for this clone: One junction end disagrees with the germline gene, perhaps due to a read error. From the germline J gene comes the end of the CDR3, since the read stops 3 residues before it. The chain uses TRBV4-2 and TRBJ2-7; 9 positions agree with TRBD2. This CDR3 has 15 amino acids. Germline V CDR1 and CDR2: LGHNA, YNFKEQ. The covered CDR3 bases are TGCGCCAGCAGCCTTTCTAGCGGGGAGACCTACGAG. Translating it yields CASSLSSGETYE. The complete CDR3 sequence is CASSLSSGETYEQYF.

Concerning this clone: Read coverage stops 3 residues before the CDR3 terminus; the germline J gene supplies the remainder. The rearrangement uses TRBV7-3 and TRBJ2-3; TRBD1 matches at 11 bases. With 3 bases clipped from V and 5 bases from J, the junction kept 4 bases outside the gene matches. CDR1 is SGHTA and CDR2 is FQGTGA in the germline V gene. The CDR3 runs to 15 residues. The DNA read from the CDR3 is TGTGCCAGCAGCTTCAGGGGACAGGGGGGAGATACG. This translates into CASSFRGQGGDT. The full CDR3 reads CASSFRGQGGDTQYF.

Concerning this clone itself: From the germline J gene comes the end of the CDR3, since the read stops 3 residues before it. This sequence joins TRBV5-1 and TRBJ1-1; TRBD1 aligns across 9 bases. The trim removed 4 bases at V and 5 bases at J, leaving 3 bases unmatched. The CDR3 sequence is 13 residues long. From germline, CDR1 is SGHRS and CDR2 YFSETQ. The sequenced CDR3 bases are TGCGCCAGCAGCATGACAGGGGGAACTGAA. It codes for CASSMTGGTE. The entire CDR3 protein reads CASSMTGGTEAFF.

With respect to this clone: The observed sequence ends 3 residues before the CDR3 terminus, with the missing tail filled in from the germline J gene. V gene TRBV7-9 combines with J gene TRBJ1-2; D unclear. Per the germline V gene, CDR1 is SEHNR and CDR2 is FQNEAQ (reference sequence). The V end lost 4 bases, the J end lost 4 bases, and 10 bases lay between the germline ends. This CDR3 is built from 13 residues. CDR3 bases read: TGTGCCAGCAGCTCTAGCGAGGCCTATGGC. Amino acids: CASSSSEAYG. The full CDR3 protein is CASSSSEAYGYTF.

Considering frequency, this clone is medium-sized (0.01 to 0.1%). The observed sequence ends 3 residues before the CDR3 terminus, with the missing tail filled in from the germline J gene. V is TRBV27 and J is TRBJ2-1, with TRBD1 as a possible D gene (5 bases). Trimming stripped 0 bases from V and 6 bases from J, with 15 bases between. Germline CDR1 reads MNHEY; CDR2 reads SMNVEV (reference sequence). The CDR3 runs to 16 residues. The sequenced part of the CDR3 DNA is TGTGCCAGCAGTTTATCGGACACCACAGCAGGCAATGAG. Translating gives CASSLSDTTAGNE. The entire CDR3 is CASSLSDTTAGNEQFF.

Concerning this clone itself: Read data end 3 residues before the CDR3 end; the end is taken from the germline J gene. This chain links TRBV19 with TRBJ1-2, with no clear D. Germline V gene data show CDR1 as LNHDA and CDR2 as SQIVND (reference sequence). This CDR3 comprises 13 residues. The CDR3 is CASSIRSHYDYTF. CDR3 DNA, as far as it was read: TGTGCCAGTAGTATACGATCCCACTACGAC.

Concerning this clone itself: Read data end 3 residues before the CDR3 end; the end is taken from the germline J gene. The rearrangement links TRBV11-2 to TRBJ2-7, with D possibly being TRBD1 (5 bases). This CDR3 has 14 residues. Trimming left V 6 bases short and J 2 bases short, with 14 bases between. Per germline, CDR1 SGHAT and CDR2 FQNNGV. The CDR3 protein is CASRWGQNTYEQYF. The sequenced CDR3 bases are TGTGCCAGCAGGTGGGGCCAGAACACCTACGAG.

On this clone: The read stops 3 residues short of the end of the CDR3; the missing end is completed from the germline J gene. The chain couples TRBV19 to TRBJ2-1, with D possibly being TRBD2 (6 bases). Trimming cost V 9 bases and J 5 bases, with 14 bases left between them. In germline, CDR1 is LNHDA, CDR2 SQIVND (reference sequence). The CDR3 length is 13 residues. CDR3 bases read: TGTGCCAGCCCACCGGCGGGAAACAATGAG. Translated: CASPPAGNNE. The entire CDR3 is CASPPAGNNEQFF.

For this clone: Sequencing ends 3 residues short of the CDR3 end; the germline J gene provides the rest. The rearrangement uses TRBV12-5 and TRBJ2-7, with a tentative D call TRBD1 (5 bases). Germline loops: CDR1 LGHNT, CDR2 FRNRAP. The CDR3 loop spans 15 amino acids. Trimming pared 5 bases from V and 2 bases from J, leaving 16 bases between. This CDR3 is CASGPPQVGTYEQYF. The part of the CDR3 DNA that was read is TGTGCTAGTGGTCCCCCACAGGTTGGCACCTACGAG.

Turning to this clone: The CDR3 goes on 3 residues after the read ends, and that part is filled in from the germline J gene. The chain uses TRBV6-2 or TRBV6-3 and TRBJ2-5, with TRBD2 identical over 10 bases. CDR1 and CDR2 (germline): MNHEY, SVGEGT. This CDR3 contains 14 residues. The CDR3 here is CASTLAGAADTQYF. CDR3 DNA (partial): TGTGCCAGCACTCTAGCGGGGGCCGCAGATACC.

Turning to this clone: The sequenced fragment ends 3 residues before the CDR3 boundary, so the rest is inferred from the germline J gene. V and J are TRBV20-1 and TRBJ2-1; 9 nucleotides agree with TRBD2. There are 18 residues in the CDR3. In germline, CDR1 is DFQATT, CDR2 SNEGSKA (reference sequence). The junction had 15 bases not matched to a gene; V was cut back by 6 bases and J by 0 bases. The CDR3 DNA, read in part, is TGCAGTGCCGCCCCTCTAGCGGGGAGCTGGAGCTCCTACAATGAG. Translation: CSAAPLAGSWSSYNE. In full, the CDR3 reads CSAAPLAGSWSSYNEQFF.

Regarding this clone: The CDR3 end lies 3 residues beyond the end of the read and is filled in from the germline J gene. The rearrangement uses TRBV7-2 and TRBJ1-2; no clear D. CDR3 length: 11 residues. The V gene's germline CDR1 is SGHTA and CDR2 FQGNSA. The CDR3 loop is CASSASYDYTF. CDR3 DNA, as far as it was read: TGTGCCAGCAGCGCCTCCTACGAC.

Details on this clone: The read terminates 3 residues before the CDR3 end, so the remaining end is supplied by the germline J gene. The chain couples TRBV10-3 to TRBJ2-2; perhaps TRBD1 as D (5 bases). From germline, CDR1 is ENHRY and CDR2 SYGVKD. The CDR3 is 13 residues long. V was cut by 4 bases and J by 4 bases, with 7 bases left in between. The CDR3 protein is CAISAGITGELFF. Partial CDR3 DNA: TGTGCCATCAGTGCAGGGATCACCGGGGAG.

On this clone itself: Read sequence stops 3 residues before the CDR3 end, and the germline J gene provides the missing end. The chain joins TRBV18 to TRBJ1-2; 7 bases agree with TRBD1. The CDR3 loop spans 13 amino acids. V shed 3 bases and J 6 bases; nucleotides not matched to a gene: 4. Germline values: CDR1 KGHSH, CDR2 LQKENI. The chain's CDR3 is CASSPGQNNGYTF. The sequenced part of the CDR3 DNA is TGTGCCAGCTCACCGGGACAGAACAATGGC.

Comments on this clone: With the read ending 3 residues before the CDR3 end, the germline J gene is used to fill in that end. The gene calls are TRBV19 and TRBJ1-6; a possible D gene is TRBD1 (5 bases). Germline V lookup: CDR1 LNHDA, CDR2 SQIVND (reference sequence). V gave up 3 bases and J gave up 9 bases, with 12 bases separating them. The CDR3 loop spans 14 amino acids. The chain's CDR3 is CASSMGQGGSPLHF. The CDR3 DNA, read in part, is TGTGCCAGTAGTATGGGCCAGGGAGGTTCACCC.

The sequenced CDR3 bases are TGTGCCAGCACAGGGGAAGGGGAGACG. Its translation is CASTGEGET. The whole CDR3 protein reads CASTGEGETQYF. The chain has TRBV19 and TRBJ2-3; 7 nucleotides align to TRBD1. With the read ending 3 residues before the CDR3 end, the germline J gene is used to fill in that end. The CDR3 runs 12 residues. Germline V CDR1 and CDR2: LNHDA, SQIVND (reference sequence).

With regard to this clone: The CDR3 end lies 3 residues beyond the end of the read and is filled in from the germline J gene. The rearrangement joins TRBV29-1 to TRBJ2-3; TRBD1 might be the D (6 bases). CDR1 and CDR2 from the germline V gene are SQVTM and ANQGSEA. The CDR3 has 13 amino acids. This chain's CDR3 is CSVEGDTWETQYF. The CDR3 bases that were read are TGCAGCGTTGAAGGGGACACTTGGGAGACG.

CDR3 residues: CASSWGGPYNEQFF. Partial CDR3 DNA: TGTGCCAGCAGCTGGGGGGGCCCCTACAATGAG. V is TRBV7-6 and J is TRBJ2-1; D perhaps matches TRBD2 (7 bases). The observed sequence ends 3 residues before the CDR3 terminus, with the missing tail filled in from the germline J gene. CDR1 and CDR2 (germline): SGHVS, FNYEAQ. The germline V and J ends were trimmed by 4 bases and 2 bases, with 9 bases remaining between them. The CDR3 has 14 residues.

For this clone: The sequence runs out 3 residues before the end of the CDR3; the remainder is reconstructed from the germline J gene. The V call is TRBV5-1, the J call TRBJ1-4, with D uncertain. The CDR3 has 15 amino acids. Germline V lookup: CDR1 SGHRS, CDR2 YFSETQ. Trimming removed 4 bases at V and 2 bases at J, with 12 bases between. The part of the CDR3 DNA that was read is TGCGCCAGCAGCAAGGGTCGCCCGACTAATGAAAAA. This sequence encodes CASSKGRPTNEK. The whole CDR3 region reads CASSKGRPTNEKLFF. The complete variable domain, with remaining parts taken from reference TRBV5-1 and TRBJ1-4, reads KAGVTQTPRYLIKTRGQQVTLSCSPISGHRSVSWYQQTPGQGLQFLFEYFSETQRNKGNFPGRFSGRQFSNSRSEMNVSTLELGDSALYLCASSKGRPTNEKLFFGSGTQLSVL.

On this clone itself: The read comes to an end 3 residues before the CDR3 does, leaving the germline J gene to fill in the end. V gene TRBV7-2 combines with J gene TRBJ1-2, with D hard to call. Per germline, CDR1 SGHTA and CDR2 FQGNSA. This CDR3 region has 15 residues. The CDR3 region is CASSLNGVASHDYTF. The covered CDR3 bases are TGTGCCAGCAGCTTAAACGGAGTAGCGTCCCACGAC.

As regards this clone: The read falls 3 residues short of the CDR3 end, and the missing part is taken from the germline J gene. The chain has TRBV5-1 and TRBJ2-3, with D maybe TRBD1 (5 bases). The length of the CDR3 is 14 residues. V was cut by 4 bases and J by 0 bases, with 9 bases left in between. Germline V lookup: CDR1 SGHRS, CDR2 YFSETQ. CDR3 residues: CASSEGVSTDTQYF. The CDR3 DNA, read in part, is TGCGCCAGCAGCGAAGGGGTTAGCACAGATACG.

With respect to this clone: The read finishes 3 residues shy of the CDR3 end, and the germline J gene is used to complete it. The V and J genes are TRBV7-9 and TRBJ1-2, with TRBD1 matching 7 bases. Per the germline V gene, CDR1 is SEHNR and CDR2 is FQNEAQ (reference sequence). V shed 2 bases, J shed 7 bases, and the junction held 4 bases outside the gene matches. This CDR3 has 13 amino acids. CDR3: CASSLTGVGGYTF. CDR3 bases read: TGTGCCAGCAGCTTAACAGGGGTTGGTGGC. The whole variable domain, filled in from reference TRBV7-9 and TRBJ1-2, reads DTGVSQNPRHKITKRGQNVTFRCDPISEHNRLYWYRQTLGQGPEFLTYFQNEAQLEKSRLLSDRFSAERPKGSFSTLEIQRTEQGDSAMYLCASSLTGVGGYTFGSGTRLTVV.

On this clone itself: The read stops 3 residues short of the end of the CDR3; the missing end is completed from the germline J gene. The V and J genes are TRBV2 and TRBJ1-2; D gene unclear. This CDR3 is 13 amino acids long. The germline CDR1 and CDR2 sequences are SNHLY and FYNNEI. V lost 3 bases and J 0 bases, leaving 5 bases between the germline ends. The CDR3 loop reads CASSETPNYGYTF. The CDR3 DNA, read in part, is TGTGCCAGCAGTGAGACACCTAACTATGGC. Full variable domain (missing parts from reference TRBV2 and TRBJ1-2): EPEVTQTPSHQVTQMGQEVILRCVPISNHLYFYWYRQILGQKVEFLVSFYNNEISEKSEIFDDQFSVERPDGSNFTLKIRSTKLEDSAMYFCASSETPNYGYTFGSGTRLTVV.

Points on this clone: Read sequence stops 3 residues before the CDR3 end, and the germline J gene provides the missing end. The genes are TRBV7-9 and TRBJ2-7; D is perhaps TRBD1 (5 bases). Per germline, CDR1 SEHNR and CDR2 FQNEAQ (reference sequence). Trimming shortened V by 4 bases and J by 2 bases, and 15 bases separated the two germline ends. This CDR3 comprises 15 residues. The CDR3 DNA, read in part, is TGTGCCAGCAGCTCCAGCCGTGGCAGGGCCTACGAG. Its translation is CASSSSRGRAYE. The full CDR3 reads CASSSSRGRAYEQYF. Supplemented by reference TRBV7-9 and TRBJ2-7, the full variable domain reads DTGVSQNPRHKITKRGQNVTFRCDPISEHNRLYWYRQTLGQGPEFLTYFQNEAQLEKSRLLSDRFSAERPKGSFSTLEIQRTEQGDSAMYLCASSSSRGRAYEQYFGPGTRLTVT.

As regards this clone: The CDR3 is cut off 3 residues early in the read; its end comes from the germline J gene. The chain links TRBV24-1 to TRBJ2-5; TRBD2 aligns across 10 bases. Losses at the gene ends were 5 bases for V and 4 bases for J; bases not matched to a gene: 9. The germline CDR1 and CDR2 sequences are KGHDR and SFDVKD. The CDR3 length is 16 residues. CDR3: CATSGSSGSFGETQYF. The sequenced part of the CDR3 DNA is TGTGCCACCAGTGGGTCTAGCGGGAGTTTTGGAGAGACC.

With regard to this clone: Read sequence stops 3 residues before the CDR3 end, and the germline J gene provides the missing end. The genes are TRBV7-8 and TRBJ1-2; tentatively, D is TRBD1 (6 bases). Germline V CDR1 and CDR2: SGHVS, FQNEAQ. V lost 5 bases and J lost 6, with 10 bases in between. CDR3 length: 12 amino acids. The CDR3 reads CASSDTGNGYTF. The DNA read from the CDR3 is TGTGCCAGCAGCGATACAGGGAATGGC.

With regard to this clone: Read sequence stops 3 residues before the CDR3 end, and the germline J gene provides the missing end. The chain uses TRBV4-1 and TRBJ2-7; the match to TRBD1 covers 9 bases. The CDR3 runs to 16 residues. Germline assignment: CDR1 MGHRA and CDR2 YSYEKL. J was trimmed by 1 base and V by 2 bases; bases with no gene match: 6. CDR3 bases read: TGCGCCAGCAGCCAACAGCCGGGACAGGGTTCCTACGAG. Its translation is CASSQQPGQGSYE. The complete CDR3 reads CASSQQPGQGSYEQYF.

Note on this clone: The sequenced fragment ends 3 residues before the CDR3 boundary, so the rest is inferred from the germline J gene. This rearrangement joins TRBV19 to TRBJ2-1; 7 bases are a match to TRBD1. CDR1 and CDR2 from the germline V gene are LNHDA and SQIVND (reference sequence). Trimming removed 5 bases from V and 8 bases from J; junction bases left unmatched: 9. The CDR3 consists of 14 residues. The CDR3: CASSVIGGEYEQFF. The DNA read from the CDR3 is TGTGCCAGTAGTGTGATAGGGGGCGAGTATGAG.

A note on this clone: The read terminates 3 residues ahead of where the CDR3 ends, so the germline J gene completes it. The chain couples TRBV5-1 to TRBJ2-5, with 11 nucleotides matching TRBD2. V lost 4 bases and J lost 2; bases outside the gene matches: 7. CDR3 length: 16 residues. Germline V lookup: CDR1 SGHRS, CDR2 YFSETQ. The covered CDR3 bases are TGCGCCAGCAGCCGTTCTAGCGGGGGGCTTCAAGAGACC. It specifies CASSRSSGGLQET. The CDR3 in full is CASSRSSGGLQETQYF.

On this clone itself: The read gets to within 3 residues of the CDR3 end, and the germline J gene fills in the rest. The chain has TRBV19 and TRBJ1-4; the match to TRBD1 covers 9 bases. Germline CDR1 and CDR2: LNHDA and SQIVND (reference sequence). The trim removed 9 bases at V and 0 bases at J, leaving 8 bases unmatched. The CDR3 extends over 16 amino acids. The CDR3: CASRTGAVATNEKLFF. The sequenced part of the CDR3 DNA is TGTGCCAGCCGGACAGGGGCCGTTGCAACTAATGAAAAA.

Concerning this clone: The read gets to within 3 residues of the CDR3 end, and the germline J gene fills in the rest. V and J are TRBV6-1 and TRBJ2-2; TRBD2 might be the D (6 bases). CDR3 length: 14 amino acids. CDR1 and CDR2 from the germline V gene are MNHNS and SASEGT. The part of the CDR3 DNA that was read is TGTGCCAGCAGTGTGGCGGGGTGGGATGAAAAG. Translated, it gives CASSVAGWDEK. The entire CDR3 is CASSVAGWDEKLFF.

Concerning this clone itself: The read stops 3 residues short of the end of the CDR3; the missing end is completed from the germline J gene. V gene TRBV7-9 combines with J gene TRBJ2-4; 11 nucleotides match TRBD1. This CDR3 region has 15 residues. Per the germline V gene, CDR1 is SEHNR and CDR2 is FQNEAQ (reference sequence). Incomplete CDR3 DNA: TGTGCCAGCAGCTTAACCGGGACAGGGGGATGGGGT. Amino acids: CASSLTGTGGWG. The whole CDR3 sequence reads CASSLTGTGGWGQYF.